This paragraph reports one TCR beta chain. Germline and junction disagree at one end, which may indicate a read error. Enrollees, about 18 to 89 years old, lived in approximately 24 US areas. Authors' processing steps: Nucleated cell counts were estimated from reference gene primer amplification. Method: immunoSEQ multiplex PCR; TCRdb's copy keeps in-frame clones and lacks some. Clone size and the V and J calls come from that table; the DNA yielded D and trimming. The sample has about 280,000 clones, about nine tenths seen once; the top ten hold roughly 4.3%. The entry originates in a study of blood T cell repertoires in COVID-19. Overall study context: Sites in the United States, Italy and Spain provided acute and convalescent COVID-19 samples. The analysed material was cDNA or gDNA that came from T cells, B-cell-depleted T cells, or PBMCs.

This CDR3 spans 12 amino acids. The chain links TRBV12-3 or TRBV12-4 to TRBJ2-7, with D maybe TRBD1 (6 bases). This TCR came from a woman aged 25-40 years with acute COVID-19. Input material: PBMCs or T cells enriched from blood (not recorded which). Here the CDR3 reads CASSLDPTGLDF. CDR3 nucleotide sequence: TGTGCCAGCAGTTTGGACCCGACAGGTCTTGACTTC.